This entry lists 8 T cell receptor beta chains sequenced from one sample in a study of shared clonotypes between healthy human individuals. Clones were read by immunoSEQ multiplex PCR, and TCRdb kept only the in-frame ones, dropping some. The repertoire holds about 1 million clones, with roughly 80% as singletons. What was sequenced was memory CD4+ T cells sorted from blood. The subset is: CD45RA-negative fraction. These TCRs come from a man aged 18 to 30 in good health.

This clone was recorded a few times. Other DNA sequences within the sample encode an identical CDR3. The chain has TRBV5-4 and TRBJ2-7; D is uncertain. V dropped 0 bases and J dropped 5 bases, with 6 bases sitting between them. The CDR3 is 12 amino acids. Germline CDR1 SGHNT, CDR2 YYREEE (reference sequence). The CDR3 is CASSLVGNEQYF. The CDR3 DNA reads TGTGCCAGCAGCTTGGTAGGGAACGAGCAGTACTTC. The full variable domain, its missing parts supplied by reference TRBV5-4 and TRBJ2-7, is ETGVTQSPTHLIKTRGQQVTLRCSSQSGHNTVSWYQQALGQGPQFIFQYYREEENGRGNFPPRFSGLQFPNYSSELNVNALELDDSALYLCASSLVGNEQYFGPGTRLTVT.

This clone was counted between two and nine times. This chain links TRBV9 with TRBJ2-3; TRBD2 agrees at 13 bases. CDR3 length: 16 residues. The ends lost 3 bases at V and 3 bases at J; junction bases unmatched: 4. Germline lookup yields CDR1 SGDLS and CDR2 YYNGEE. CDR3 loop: CASSGGLAGITDTQYF. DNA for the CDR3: TGTGCCAGCAGCGGGGGACTAGCGGGAATTACAGATACGCAGTATTTT.

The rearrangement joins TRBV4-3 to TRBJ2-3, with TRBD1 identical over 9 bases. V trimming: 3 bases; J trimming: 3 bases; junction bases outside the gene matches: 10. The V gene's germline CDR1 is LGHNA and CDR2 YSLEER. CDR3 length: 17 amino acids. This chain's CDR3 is CASSQLPTGGWTDTQYF. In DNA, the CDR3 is TGCGCCAGCAGCCAGCTACCTACAGGGGGCTGGACAGATACGCAGTATTTT.

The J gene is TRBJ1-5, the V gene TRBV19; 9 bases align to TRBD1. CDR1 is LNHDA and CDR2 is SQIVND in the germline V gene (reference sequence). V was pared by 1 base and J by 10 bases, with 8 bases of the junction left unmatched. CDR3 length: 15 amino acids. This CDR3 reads CASSIGRDRVAPQHF. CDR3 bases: TGTGCCAGTAGTATAGGCCGGGACAGGGTCGCCCCCCAGCATTTT.

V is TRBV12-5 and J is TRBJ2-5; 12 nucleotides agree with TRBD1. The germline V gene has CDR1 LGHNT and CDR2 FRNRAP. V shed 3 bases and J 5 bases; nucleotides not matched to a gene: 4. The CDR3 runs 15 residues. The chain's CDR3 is CASGFGTGGRETQYF. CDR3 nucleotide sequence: TGTGCTAGTGGTTTTGGGACAGGGGGCAGGGAGACCCAGTACTTC. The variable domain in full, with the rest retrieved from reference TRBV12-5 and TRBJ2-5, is DARVTQTPRHKVTEMGQEVTMRCQPILGHNTVFWYRQTMMQGLELLAYFRNRAPLDDSGMPKDRFSAEMPDATLATLKIQPSEPRDSAVYFCASGFGTGGRETQYFGPGTRLLVL.

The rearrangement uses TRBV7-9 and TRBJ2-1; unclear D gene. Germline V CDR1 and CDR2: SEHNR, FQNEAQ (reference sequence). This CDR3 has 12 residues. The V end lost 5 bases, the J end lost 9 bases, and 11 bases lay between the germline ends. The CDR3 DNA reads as TGTGCCAGCAGCCCTACTTCGAGTGAGCAGTTCTTC. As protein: CASSPTSSEQFF.

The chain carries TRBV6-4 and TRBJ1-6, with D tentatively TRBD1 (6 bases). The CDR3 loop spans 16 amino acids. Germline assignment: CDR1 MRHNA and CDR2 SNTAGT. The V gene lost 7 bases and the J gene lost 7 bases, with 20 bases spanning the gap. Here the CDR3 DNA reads TGTGCCAGCAAAGACAGGCTCGTAGTGGGAAATTCACCCCTCCACTTT. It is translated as CASKDRLVVGNSPLHF.

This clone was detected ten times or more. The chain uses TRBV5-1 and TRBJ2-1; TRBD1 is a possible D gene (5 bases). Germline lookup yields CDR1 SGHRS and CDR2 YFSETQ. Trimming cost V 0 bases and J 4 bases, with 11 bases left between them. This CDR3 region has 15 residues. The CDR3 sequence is CASSLGQSIYNEQFF. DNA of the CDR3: TGCGCCAGCAGCTTGGGACAGAGCATTTACAATGAGCAGTTCTTC.